The entry below gives a single TCR beta chain sequence along with its context. This clone has just one count. The antigen this receptor binds is unknown. No base quality information exists; no much larger clone differs at one position. This entry comes from a study of shared clonotypes between healthy human individuals (dated by TCRdb to 2020 to 2021). Study-level background: A couple of women and three men aged 18 to 49 years were included in the cohort. Leukapheresis yielded between about 0.94 and 9.5 billion PBMCs per donor. To estimate repertoire size and how much clonotype sharing occurs between individuals, the study deeply sequenced the blood TCR repertoires of several healthy adults. Different laboratories and diverse techniques were used to prepare libraries and sequence TCR repertoires, to increase sequencing depth and limit assay-specific biases.

The donors were healthy, HIV-negative adults who had no recently reported acute infections or vaccinations. Every donor was a Caucasian adult living in Nashville, Tennessee, USA. For unsorted samples, about 90 million PBMCs were counted and genomic DNA was extracted with the QIAamp DNA Blood Mini kit. Blood was obtained by leukapheresis, after which PBMCs were separated by Ficoll-Histopaque density gradient centrifugation and cryopreserved in liquid nitrogen vapor phase. The junction carries 20 bases between V and J, which are trimmed by 4 bases and 10 bases respectively. Its CDR3 holds 15 amino acids, cysteine through phenylalanine. Only the CDR3 part of the read is kept: 45 bases, read in frame from the first base. Reading the germline V gene gives CDR1 SGDLS and CDR2 YYNGEE. Using the deep immunoSEQ assay, multiplex PCR amplified TCR CDR3 regions from genomic DNA. For each cell subset, the extracted genomic DNA was distributed evenly across all wells of several immunoSEQ 96-well plates, and each plate served as one replicate. Each replicate PCR for unsorted PBMC received 250 to 300 ng genomic DNA, equal to 25,000 to 35,000 T cell genomes. Ten immunoSEQ deep assay plates were used to sequence the unsorted PBMC genomic DNA. The purified libraries were quantified using a Qubit 3.0 fluorometer, sized with a Bioanalyzer 2100, and then quantified again using the KAPA Library Quantification kit. Every immunoSEQ 96-well plate was sequenced on a separate single-read 150-cycle Illumina NextSeq 550 flow cell. The authors' analysis ran thus. Because the immunoSEQ output included only junctional sequences and no quality scores, the filtering could not be the same as the filtering used for full-length reads. To assign V/J genes and CDR3, sequences were annotated against IMGT germline references using PyIR, a Python wrapper for IgBLAST v1.9. Reads were removed for weak V/J assignments (E-value above 1e-6), missing CDR3, stop codons, out-of-frame junctions, or ambiguous translated residues. V3J clonotypes were defined as sequences sharing the same inferred V gene, J gene, and CDR3 amino acid sequence. To compute the percentage overlap between repertoires, the number of shared unique clonotypes was divided by the size of the smaller repertoire. Richness of each repertoire was evaluated using RTK rarefaction, the Chao1 estimator, and Recon v2.1 estimates of unobserved clonotypes. TCRdb holds this immuneACCESS table with in-frame rearrangements only. Some clones are missing; in checked studies, unresolved V genes explain under half, and the rest has no known cause. That table furnishes V, J and clone size, whereas the DNA furnished D and trimming. Present in this sample are about 490,000 clones, 79% of which were seen just once. The top ten hold roughly 12% of the sample.

General conclusions and limits of the study: Pairwise subsampling indicated that sequencing depth was expected to affect the degree of clonotype sharing among donors. Sampling was restricted to blood, and TCR repertoires in tissue are likely to differ from TCR repertoires in blood. The genetic and exposure-history diversity represented was limited by the small number of donors.

The chain uses TRBV9 and TRBJ2-2, with TRBD2 perhaps the D gene, on 6 matching bases. The receptor was derived from a woman between 35 and 50 years old in good health. Some clones in this sample may be carry-over from other donors' samples. Sequenced material: PBMCs. The sequenced DNA: TGTGCCAGCAGCCCAGGATTGGGGGGAGATCAGGAGCTGTTTTTT. It codes for CASSPGLGGDQELFF.